A selection of T cell receptor beta chains follows, all from one sample in a study of blood T cell repertoires in COVID-19. The repertoire was sequenced with immunoSEQ multiplex PCR; TCRdb's copy has only in-frame clones and lacks some. The table includes 95,000 to 100,000 clones, 80% to 95% detected once. Sequencing input: peripheral blood. These receptors originate from a middle-aged man with active COVID-19. Both conserved end residues are part of each CDR3. D genes are given only for firm matches. Expanded clones get a size class; other rows say once, few or many, or leave the size out.

j_call v_call clone_size d_call cdr3_nt cdr3_aa
TRBJ2-7 TRBV28 NA TRBD1 TGTGCCAGCACGGACAGGGGCGACGAGCAGTACTTC CASTDRGDEQYF
TRBJ1-6 TRBV5-5 NA NA TGTGCCAGCAGCCACCGGAGGGGACTTAATTCACCCCTCCACTTT CASSHRRGLNSPLHF
TRBJ1-5 TRBV2 once NA TGTGCCAGCAGTGAAGAAGGCAGGGTTAACCAGCCCCAGCATTTT CASSEEGRVNQPQHF
TRBJ2-5 TRBV5-6 NA NA TGTGCCAGCAGCTTGGGGCTAGTGAACCCGACCCAGTACTTC CASSLGLVNPTQYF
TRBJ1-2 TRBV28 NA NA TGTGCCAGCATGGGAGGAGACAGAGGGAACTATGGCTACACCTTC CASMGGDRGNYGYTF
TRBJ2-3 TRBV5-4 NA TRBD2 TGTGCCAGCAGCTTGACGGGGAAACTAGCGGGACTCGCAGATACGCAGTATTTT CASSLTGKLAGLADTQYF
TRBJ2-7 TRBV2 NA NA TGTGCCAGCGAGTTGACGGGATCCTACGAGCAGTACTTC CASELTGSYEQYF
TRBJ1-2 TRBV30 NA TRBD1 TGTGCCTGGAGTGTATTGGTACAGGGGGCCGGCTACACCTTC CAWSVLVQGAGYTF
TRBJ1-2 TRBV9 NA TRBD1 TGTGCCAGCAGCGGCCGACAGGGCGTTAACTTTAACTATGGCTACACCTTC CASSGRQGVNFNYGYTF
TRBJ2-3 TRBV18 NA TRBD2 TGTGCCAGCTCTAGCGGGATCACAGATACGCAGTATTTT CASSSGITDTQYF
TRBJ2-7 TRBV4-2 NA NA TGTGCCAGCAGCCAAGATCGGGGCGAGCAGTACTTC CASSQDRGEQYF
TRBJ2-3 TRBV5-6 NA NA TGTGCCAGCAGCTTGGCAGGTAGCGGACTCACAGATACGCAGTATTTT CASSLAGSGLTDTQYF
TRBJ1-5 TRBV12-3/TRBV12-4 NA TRBD1 TGTGCCAGCAGTGACAGGGATAATCAGCCCCAGCATTTT CASSDRDNQPQHF
TRBJ1-2 TRBV2 NA TRBD1 TGTGCCAGCAGGAGCAGACAGGGGAACTATGGCTACACCTTC CASRSRQGNYGYTF
TRBJ1-4 TRBV28 NA NA TGTGCCAGCAGTTTGCCCATGCGGCAGGAAAAACTGTTTTTT CASSLPMRQEKLFF
TRBJ2-7 TRBV2 NA NA TGTGCCAGCAGGGACACAGGTTACGAGCAGTACTTC CASRDTGYEQYF
TRBJ2-5 TRBV4-1 once TRBD1 TGCGCCAGCAGCCAAGGGGGACAGGGGGGTCAAGAGACCCAGTACTTC CASSQGGQGGQETQYF
TRBJ1-1 TRBV10-2 NA NA TGCGCCAGCAGTGAGGGGCAGTACATGAACACTGAAGCTTTCTTT CASSEGQYMNTEAFF
TRBJ1-1 TRBV4-1 NA NA TGCGCCAGCAGCCAAGGAACACAGCTGAACACTGAAGCTTTCTTT CASSQGTQLNTEAFF
TRBJ1-1 TRBV30 NA NA TGTGCCTTACATCGGGGGGGTAACACTGAAGCTTTCTTT CALHRGGNTEAFF
TRBJ2-3 TRBV18 NA NA TGTGCCAGCTCACCACTCCCGTCTGCGGGGACCACAGATACGCAGTATTTT CASSPLPSAGTTDTQYF
TRBJ1-1 TRBV28 NA TRBD1 TGTGCCAGCAGTCTGACAGGGGGGATTGGAGCTTTCTTT CASSLTGGIGAFF
TRBJ2-5 TRBV30 NA NA TGTGCCTGGAGTGTACGAAGAGGAATGGAGACCCAGTACTTC CAWSVRRGMETQYF
TRBJ2-7 TRBV4-2 NA NA TGTGCCAGCAGCCGGGAGGTTAGCTACGAGCAGTACTTC CASSREVSYEQYF
TRBJ1-2 TRBV30 NA NA TGTGCCTGGAGTACAGGACAGTTCAACTATGGCTACACCTTC CAWSTGQFNYGYTF
TRBJ1-2 TRBV28 NA NA TGTGCCAGCAGTTACCTACAGGAGAACTATGGCTACACCTTC CASSYLQENYGYTF
TRBJ1-1 TRBV5-8 NA NA TGTGCCAGCAGCTTGGGTTCGGCCCCGGAGGAAGCTTTCTTT CASSLGSAPEEAFF
TRBJ2-1 TRBV9 NA TRBD2 TGTGCCAGCAGCGTGCTAGCGGGAGGCCGGGTCAATGAGCAGTTCTTC CASSVLAGGRVNEQFF
TRBJ1-5 TRBV7-9 NA NA TGTGCCAGCAGCTTGGACAGTCAGCCCCAGCATTTT CASSLDSQPQHF
TRBJ2-7 TRBV5-1 NA TRBD2 TGCGCCAGCAGCTTGGGCCCCGGCGGGAGAAACTACGAGCAGTACTTC CASSLGPGGRNYEQYF
TRBJ1-4 TRBV5-1 NA NA TGCGCCAGCAGCGTTTACTCCGCAACTAATGAAAAACTGTTTTTT CASSVYSATNEKLFF
TRBJ2-7 TRBV25-1 NA NA TGTGCCAGCAACGGTGATGCCTACGAGCAGTACTTC CASNGDAYEQYF
TRBJ1-1 TRBV5-1 NA NA TGCGCCAGCAGCTACGGAGGGGCGAACACTGAAGCTTTCTTT CASSYGGANTEAFF
TRBJ2-2 TRBV7-2 NA TRBD2 TGTGCCAGCAGCTTATTTAGCGGGGACACCGGGGAGCTGTTTTTT CASSLFSGDTGELFF
TRBJ2-3 TRBV2 NA TRBD2 TGTGCCAGAAATAGCGGGGACTATAGCACAGATACGCAGTATTTT CARNSGDYSTDTQYF
TRBJ1-2 TRBV19 few NA TGTGCCAGTAGCCTGGACAGTAACTATGGCTACACCTTC CASSLDSNYGYTF
TRBJ2-7 TRBV6-6 NA TRBD2 TGTGCCAGCAAACCGGGGGGGGACCCCTACGAGCAGTACTTC CASKPGGDPYEQYF
TRBJ1-3 TRBV7-9 NA NA TGTGCCAGCAGTGGTGGGAGGAGGTCTGGAAACACCATATATTTT CASSGGRRSGNTIYF